The 14 T cell receptor beta chains reported below all come from one sample, sequenced in a study of blood T cell repertoires in COVID-19 (TCRdb year 2020). The protocol used for the library was the immunoSEQ multiplex PCR assay. TCRdb obtained this table from immuneACCESS and retained in-frame rearrangements with V and J assigned. These tables miss some clones; where compared with another copy, unresolved V genes account for less than half of the shortfall, and the remainder is unexplained. For this sample the table gives about 160,000 clones, of which over 70% were detected only once. The top ten hold about 5.3% of the sample. Sequenced material: PBMCs or T cells enriched from blood (not recorded which). The receptors originated from a middle-aged woman with acute COVID-19.

V gene TRBV7-8 combines with J gene TRBJ1-2; 8 bases map to TRBD1. Trimming at V came to 5 bases and at J to 6 bases, leaving 11 bases not matched to a gene. There are 15 residues in the CDR3. The V gene's germline CDR1 is SGHVS and CDR2 FQNEAQ. As DNA, the CDR3 is TGTGCCAGCAGCCATCTGGACAGGGTTAAAGATGGCTACACCTTC. It translates to CASSHLDRVKDGYTF.

The V and J genes are TRBV7-2 and TRBJ2-1, with 9 bases fitting TRBD1. The germline V gene has CDR1 SGHTA and CDR2 FQGNSA. This CDR3 is 18 amino acids long. V lost 1 base and J lost 3; bases outside the gene matches: 10. The CDR3 sequence is CASSLGGRGQGNYNEQFF. In DNA, the CDR3 is TGTGCCAGCAGCTTAGGCGGTCGGGGACAGGGAAACTACAATGAGCAGTTCTTC.

This clone appeared a single time. This chain links TRBV6-1 with TRBJ1-4; perhaps TRBD1 as D (6 bases). The germline gives CDR1 MNHNS, CDR2 SASEGT. Trimming pared 0 bases from V and 0 bases from J, leaving 11 bases between. The CDR3 consists of 17 residues. The CDR3 DNA follows: TGTGCCAGCAGTGAAGCGACAGGCTTTGCAACTAATGAAAAACTGTTTTTT. Amino acids: CASSEATGFATNEKLFF.

V and J are TRBV5-1 and TRBJ1-6, with D possibly being TRBD1 (5 bases). CDR3 length: 15 amino acids. V dropped 4 bases and J dropped 7 bases, with 15 bases sitting between them. CDR1 SGHRS and CDR2 YFSETQ come from the germline V gene. This chain's CDR3 is CASSLDWGNNSPLHF. DNA for the CDR3: TGCGCCAGCAGCCTCGATTGGGGCAACAATTCACCCCTCCACTTT.

This chain links TRBV19 with TRBJ1-1; 8 bases line up with TRBD1. CDR1 is LNHDA and CDR2 is SQIVND in the germline V gene (reference sequence). Trimming at V came to 4 bases and at J to 7 bases, leaving 11 bases not matched to a gene. CDR3 size: 15 residues. For the CDR3, the DNA is TGTGCCAGTAGTACCAGACAGGGGAGGAGGGATGAAGCTTTCTTT. It specifies CASSTRQGRRDEAFF. Supplemented by reference TRBV19 and TRBJ1-1, the full variable domain reads DGGITQSPKYLFRKEGQNVTLSCEQNLNHDAMYWYRQDPGQGLRLIYYSQIVNDFQKGDIAEGYSVSREKKESFPLTVTSAQKNPTAFYLCASSTRQGRRDEAFFGQGTRLTVV.

J is TRBJ2-4 and V is TRBV13, with TRBD1 identical over 9 bases. V shed 4 bases, J shed 0 bases, and the junction held 10 bases outside the gene matches. The CDR3 consists of 18 residues. Germline V gene data show CDR1 as PRHDT and CDR2 as FYEKMQ (reference sequence). CDR3 loop: CASSYTTGGELAKNIQYF. The CDR3, as DNA: TGTGCCAGCAGCTACACGACAGGGGGGGAACTAGCCAAAAACATTCAGTACTTC.

CDR3 DNA sequence: TGTGCCAGCAGCTTGGTCTCTTTCACCGGGGAGCTGTTTTTT. This gives the protein CASSLVSFTGELFF. V usage is TRBV5-6 and J usage is TRBJ2-2; D unresolved. Germline V CDR1 and CDR2: SGHDT, YYEEEE. This CDR3 spans 14 amino acids. Trimming removed 0 bases from V and 4 bases from J, with 7 bases in between.

The chain carries TRBV30 and TRBJ1-5; D is unclear. V dropped 3 bases and J dropped 3 bases, with 9 bases sitting between them. Per germline, CDR1 GTSNPN and CDR2 SVGIG (reference sequence). The CDR3 runs to 13 residues. CDR3 sequence reads: CAWSRDNNQPQHF. The CDR3 coding sequence is TGTGCCTGGAGCCGGGATAACAATCAGCCCCAGCATTTT.

The rearrangement uses TRBV19 and TRBJ1-3; possible D gene TRBD1, 5 bases. Trimming cost V 7 bases and J 4 bases, with 14 bases left between them. This CDR3 has 14 residues. Germline V gene sequence: CDR1 LNHDA, CDR2 SQIVND (reference sequence). CDR3 DNA sequence: TGTGCCAGTAAATTGCAGGGAGGAGGAAACACCATATATTTT. Translation gives CASKLQGGGNTIYF.

As for this clone: Other DNA sequences within the sample encode an identical CDR3. The gene calls are TRBV7-9 and TRBJ2-3; a possible D gene is TRBD2 (5 bases). The V gene lost 0 bases and the J gene lost 1 base, with 8 bases spanning the gap. This CDR3 comprises 15 residues. Per germline, CDR1 SEHNR and CDR2 FQNEAQ (reference sequence). As DNA, the CDR3 is TGTGCCAGCAGCTTAGCGGCGGGCGGCACAGATACGCAGTATTTT. It encodes CASSLAAGGTDTQYF.

Regarding this clone: Other DNA sequences of this sample code for an identical CDR3. This chain connects TRBV29-1 to TRBJ1-2; TRBD1 is a possible D gene (6 bases). The CDR3 has 12 residues. The germline CDR1 and CDR2 sequences are SQVTM and ANQGSEA. With 1 base removed from V and 5 bases from J, the gap between germline ends came to 8 bases. The CDR3 coding sequence is TGCAGCGTTGAAGGGGGGCTTTATGGCTACACCTTC. Its translation is CSVEGGLYGYTF.

The V call is TRBV6-5, the J call TRBJ2-5; no firm D call. CDR1 is MNHEY, CDR2 SVGAGI, per germline. Trimming removed 6 bases at V and 0 bases at J, with 8 bases between. The CDR3 length is 13 residues. The CDR3 DNA sequence: TGTGCCAGCAGCAGGATAAACCAAGAGACCCAGTACTTC. Translated: CASSRINQETQYF.

This chain uses TRBV6-5 with TRBJ1-3; D perhaps matches TRBD1 (5 bases). V was pared by 0 bases and J by 4 bases, with 10 bases between. The CDR3 is 15 residues long. From germline, CDR1 is MNHEY and CDR2 SVGAGI. The CDR3 nucleotides read TGTGCCAGCAGTTACTCGAGGGGAGGGGGAAACACCATATATTTT. This translates into CASSYSRGGGNTIYF.

The chain carries TRBV5-6 and TRBJ2-2; the D gene is possibly TRBD2 (5 bases). V lost 2 bases and J lost 1, with 15 bases in between. The CDR3 loop spans 17 amino acids. The V gene's germline CDR1 is SGHDT and CDR2 YYEEEE. The CDR3 protein is CASSLVYTAGNTGELFF. The DNA for the CDR3 is TGTGCCAGCAGCTTAGTGTATACGGCGGGGAACACCGGGGAGCTGTTTTTT.